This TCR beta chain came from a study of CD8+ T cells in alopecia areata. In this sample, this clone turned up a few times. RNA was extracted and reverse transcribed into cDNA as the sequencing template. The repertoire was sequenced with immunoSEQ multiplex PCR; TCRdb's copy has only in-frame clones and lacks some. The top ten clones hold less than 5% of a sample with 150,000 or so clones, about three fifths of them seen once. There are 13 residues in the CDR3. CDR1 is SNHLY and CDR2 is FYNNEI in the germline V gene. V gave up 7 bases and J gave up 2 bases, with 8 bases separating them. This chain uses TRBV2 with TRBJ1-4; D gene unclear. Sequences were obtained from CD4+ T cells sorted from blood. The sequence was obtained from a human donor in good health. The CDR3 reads CASTGQTNEKLFF. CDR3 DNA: TGTGCCAGCACTGGGCAGACTAATGAAAAACTGTTTTTT. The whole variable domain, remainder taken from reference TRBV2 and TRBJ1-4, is EPEVTQTPSHQVTQMGQEVILRCVPISNHLYFYWYRQILGQKVEFLVSFYNNEISEKSEIFDDQFSVERPDGSNFTLKIRSTKLEDSAMYFCASTGQTNEKLFFGSGTQLSVL.